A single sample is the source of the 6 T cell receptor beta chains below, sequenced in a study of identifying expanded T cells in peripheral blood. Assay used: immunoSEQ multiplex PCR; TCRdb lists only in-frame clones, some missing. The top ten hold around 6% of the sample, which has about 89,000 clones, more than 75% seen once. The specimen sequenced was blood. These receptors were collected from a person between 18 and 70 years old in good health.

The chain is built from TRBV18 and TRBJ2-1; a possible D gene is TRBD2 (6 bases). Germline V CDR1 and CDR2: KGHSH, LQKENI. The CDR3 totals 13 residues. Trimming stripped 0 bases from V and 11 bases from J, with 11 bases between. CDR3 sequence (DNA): TGTGCCAGCTCACCACCAGTACGGACTAAGCAGTTCTTC. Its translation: CASSPPVRTKQFF.

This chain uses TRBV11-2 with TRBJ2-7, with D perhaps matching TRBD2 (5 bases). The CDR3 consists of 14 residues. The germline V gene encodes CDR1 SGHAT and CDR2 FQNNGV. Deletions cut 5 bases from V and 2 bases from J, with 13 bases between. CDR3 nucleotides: TGTGCCAGCAGCGCCTTCGGACTCGCCTACGAGCAGTACTTC. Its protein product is CASSAFGLAYEQYF. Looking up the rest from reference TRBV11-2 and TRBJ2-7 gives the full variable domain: EAGVAQSPRYKIIEKRQSVAFWCNPISGHATLYWYQQILGQGPKLLIQFQNNGVVDDSQLPKDRFSAERLKGVDSTLKIQPAKLEDSAVYLCASSAFGLAYEQYFGPGTRLTVT.

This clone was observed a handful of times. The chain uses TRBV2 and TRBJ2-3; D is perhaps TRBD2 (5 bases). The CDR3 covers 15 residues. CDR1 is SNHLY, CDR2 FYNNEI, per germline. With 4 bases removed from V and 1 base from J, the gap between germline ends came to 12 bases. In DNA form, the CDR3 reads TGTGCCAGCAGTGCTGTGGACTTCGGCACAGATACGCAGTATTTT. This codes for CASSAVDFGTDTQYF.

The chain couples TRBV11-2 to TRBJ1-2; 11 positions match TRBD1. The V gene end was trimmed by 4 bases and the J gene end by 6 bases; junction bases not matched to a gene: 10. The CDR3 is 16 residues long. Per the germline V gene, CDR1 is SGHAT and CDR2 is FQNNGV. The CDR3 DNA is TGTGCCAGCAGCTATCACGGGACAGGGGGTCTGGATGGCTACACCTTC. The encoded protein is CASSYHGTGGLDGYTF. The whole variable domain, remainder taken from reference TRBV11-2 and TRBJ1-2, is EAGVAQSPRYKIIEKRQSVAFWCNPISGHATLYWYQQILGQGPKLLIQFQNNGVVDDSQLPKDRFSAERLKGVDSTLKIQPAKLEDSAVYLCASSYHGTGGLDGYTFGSGTRLTVV.

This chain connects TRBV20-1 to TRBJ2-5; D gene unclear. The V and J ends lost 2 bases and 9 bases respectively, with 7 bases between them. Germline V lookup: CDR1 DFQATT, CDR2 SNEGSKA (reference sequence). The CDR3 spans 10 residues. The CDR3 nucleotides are TGCAGTGCTAGATCGTCTCCCCAGTACTTC. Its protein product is CSARSSPQYF.

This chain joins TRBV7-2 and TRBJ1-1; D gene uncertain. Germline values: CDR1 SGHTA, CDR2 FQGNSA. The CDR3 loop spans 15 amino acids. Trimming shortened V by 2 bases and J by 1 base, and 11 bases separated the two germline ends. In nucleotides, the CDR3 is TGTGCCAGCAGCTTAATGGTGGGCAGGAACACTGAAGCTTTCTTT. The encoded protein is CASSLMVGRNTEAFF.